Presented here are 23 T cell receptor beta chains from one specimen sequenced in a study of prognosis after radiotherapy for stage I lung cancer. Genomic DNA was subjected to two-round multiplex PCR for amplification of TCR beta CDR3. Primers specific to each TRBV and TRBJ gene drove first-round PCR. MiXCR, run by TCRdb on the multiplex PCR reads, gives a single entry per CDR3 protein. The table lists 30,000 or so distinct CDR3 sequences, around 31% of them singletons. The input for sequencing was PBMCs, taken before or after stereotactic body radiation therapy (not recorded which). All receptors derive from a donor at least 50 years old with non-small cell lung cancer.

In this sample, this clonotype turned up many times. The rearrangement links TRBV7-2 to TRBJ2-3; TRBD2 agrees at 7 bases. Germline CDR1 SGHTA, CDR2 FQGNSA. V gave up 3 bases and J gave up 0 bases; unmatched junction bases: 3. This CDR3 is 15 amino acids long. The chain's CDR3 is CASSFLAASTDTQYF. The CDR3 DNA is TGTGCCAGCAGCTTTCTAGCGGCTAGCACAGATACGCAGTATTTT.

A word on this clonotype: The junction departs from the called germline gene at one end, perhaps through a read error. The CDR3 coding sequence is TGTGCCAACAGCGTAGGGCCAGGGGGCTCCTACGAGAAGTACTTC. Protein: CANSVGPGGSYEKYF. The V and J genes are TRBV11-2 and TRBJ2-7, with 8 bases matching TRBD1. The CDR3 has 15 residues. Germline CDR1 is SGHAT and CDR2 is FQNNGV.

This clonotype was recorded at least ten times. In DNA, the CDR3 is TGTGCCAGCAGTGCCTCTGCAGCGGGAGGGGCCGGGGAGCTGTTTTTT. Its protein product is CASSASAAGGAGELFF. The chain combines TRBV6-1 with TRBJ2-2; 10 bases are shared with TRBD2. The CDR3 contains 16 residues. Per germline, CDR1 MNHNS and CDR2 SASEGT. V shed 4 bases, J shed 6 bases, and the junction held 8 bases outside the gene matches.

J is TRBJ2-3 and V is TRBV27; TRBD2 matches 11 bases. Germline trimming cut 6 bases from V and 2 bases from J; bases unmatched to any gene: 10. The CDR3 covers 17 residues. Germline values: CDR1 MNHEY, CDR2 SMNVEV (reference sequence). The CDR3 is CASSPLGLAEITDTQYF. CDR3 nucleotides: TGTGCCAGCAGCCCCCTGGGACTAGCGGAGATCACAGATACGCAGTATTTT.

The V and J genes are TRBV28 and TRBJ1-2; D perhaps matches TRBD1 (5 bases). With 1 base removed from V and 7 bases from J, the gap between germline ends came to 13 bases. Germline CDR1 MDHEN, CDR2 SYDVKM. The CDR3 is made up of 14 amino acids. CDR3 region: CASSLSGRGVGYTF. The CDR3 bases are TGTGCCAGCAGTTTATCGGGGAGGGGAGTTGGCTACACCTTC.

The rearrangement joins TRBV5-6 to TRBJ1-2; 7 nucleotides align to TRBD1. J was trimmed by 4 bases and V by 4 bases; bases with no gene match: 4. Germline-derived CDR1 and CDR2 are SGHDT and YYEEEE. The CDR3 contains 13 residues. For the CDR3, the DNA is TGTGCCAGCAGCATTAACAGGGGCTATGGCTACACCTTC. Translating gives CASSINRGYGYTF.

With regard to this clonotype: At one boundary the junction diverges from the germline segment, which might be a read error. The J gene is TRBJ1-5, the V gene TRBV5-1; perhaps TRBD1 as D (6 bases). Germline CDR1 SGHRS, CDR2 YFSETQ. The CDR3 spans 15 residues. CDR3 sequence reads: CASSLDSGEGQPHHF. Written as DNA, the CDR3 is TGCGCCAGCAGCTTGGACTCGGGGGAAGGACAGCCCCATCATTTT.

This clonotype came up many times. Here the CDR3 DNA reads TGTGCCAGCAGCCTGGACAGGTACGAGCAGTACTTC. It yields the protein CASSLDRYEQYF. The rearrangement uses TRBV6-1 and TRBJ2-7, with TRBD1 matching over 7 bases. V was clipped by 6 bases and J by 4 bases; unmatched bases: 3. CDR3 length equals 12 residues. Germline V gene lookup returns CDR1 MNHNS and CDR2 SASEGT.

This clonotype appeared many times. This chain connects TRBV6-1 to TRBJ2-5; TRBD1 is a possible D gene (5 bases). The CDR3 totals 15 residues. Trimming took 2 bases from V and 7 from J, leaving 17 bases between them. The germline V gene encodes CDR1 MNHNS and CDR2 SASEGT. This CDR3 is CASSERPTAPSTQYF. Here the CDR3 DNA reads TGTGCCAGCAGTGAACGCCCGACAGCTCCCTCGACCCAGTACTTC.

This clonotype rates as medium-sized. The J gene is TRBJ2-1, the V gene TRBV6-1, with D possibly called TRBD1 or TRBD2 (6 bases each). Between the trimmed V and J ends, which lost 0 bases and 0 bases, there was a span of 9 bases. Germline lookup yields CDR1 MNHNS and CDR2 SASEGT. This CDR3 spans 16 amino acids. CDR3 DNA: TGTGCCAGCAGTGAAGCCCCGGGGGCCTCCTACAATGAGCAGTTCTTC. Amino acids: CASSEAPGASYNEQFF.

As DNA, the CDR3 is TGCAGTGCTAGGGGACAGGGGCTGGGTTCCTACAATGAGCAGTTCTTC. Its translation: CSARGQGLGSYNEQFF. The chain combines TRBV20-1 with TRBJ2-1, with TRBD1 matching 10 bases. Germline V lookup: CDR1 DFQATT, CDR2 SNEGSKA (reference sequence). This CDR3 comprises 16 residues. With V trimmed by 3 bases and J by 1 base, 6 bases remained unmatched.

This clonotype showed up many times. The CDR3 loop is CSASLSTGGIYNEQFF. The CDR3 coding sequence is TGCAGTGCGAGCCTTTCCACTGGGGGAATATACAATGAGCAGTTCTTC. The chain recombines TRBV20-1 with TRBJ2-1, with D perhaps given as TRBD1 or TRBD2 (5 bases each). This CDR3 comprises 16 residues. Germline V gene lookup returns CDR1 DFQATT and CDR2 SNEGSKA (reference sequence). Between the trimmed V and J ends, which lost 6 bases and 4 bases, there was a span of 22 bases.

There are many counts of this clonotype. The chain employs TRBV7-3 and TRBJ2-7, with D uncertain. Germline V gene data show CDR1 as SGHTA and CDR2 as FQGTGA. V shed 5 bases and J shed 3 bases, with 5 bases lying between them. CDR3 size: 11 residues. CDR3 residues: CASSAIYEQYF. For the CDR3, the DNA is TGTGCCAGCAGCGCTATCTACGAGCAGTACTTC.

By sample fraction, this clonotype is medium-sized. This chain uses TRBV20-1 with TRBJ1-6; TRBD1 matches 7 bases. V gave up 5 bases and J gave up 0 bases; unmatched junction bases: 10. This CDR3 region has 17 residues. The germline V gene has CDR1 DFQATT and CDR2 SNEGSKA (reference sequence). CDR3 DNA: TGCAGTGCTTCCGGACAGGACAGAAGCTCCTATAATTCACCCCTCCACTTT. Residues: CSASGQDRSSYNSPLHF.

This clonotype was counted many times. The rearrangement joins TRBV4-1 to TRBJ2-3; D is unclear. Germline V CDR1 and CDR2: MGHRA, YSYEKL. V was cut by 0 bases and J by 6 bases, with 16 bases left in between. The CDR3 runs 16 residues. For the CDR3, the DNA is TGCGCCAGCAGCCAAGATACGGATTCACCTAGGGATACGCAGTATTTT. Its protein product is CASSQDTDSPRDTQYF.

The sample holds many counts of this clonotype. The chain couples TRBV6-1 to TRBJ1-1; D is perhaps TRBD1 (5 bases). Germline V gives CDR1 MNHNS, CDR2 SASEGT. The length of the CDR3 is 14 residues. The germline V and J ends were trimmed by 7 bases and 0 bases, with 12 bases remaining between them. The CDR3 nucleotides are TGTGCCAGCAAAAGGGGCCCCTTGAACACTGAAGCTTTCTTT. Amino acid sequence: CASKRGPLNTEAFF.

Many counts were recorded for this clonotype. V is TRBV6-1 and J is TRBJ2-4, with 10 positions matching TRBD2. CDR3 size: 18 residues. The germline V gene encodes CDR1 MNHNS and CDR2 SASEGT. V was pared by 5 bases and J by 0 bases, with 10 bases of the junction left unmatched. The CDR3, as DNA: TGTGCCAGCAGTCCTCTAGCGGGGGTTGAACTAGCCAAAAACATTCAGTACTTC. Translation: CASSPLAGVELAKNIQYF.

This clonotype was detected many times. This chain joins TRBV12-3 or TRBV12-4 and TRBJ2-3, with D possibly matching TRBD2 (5 bases). Trimming stripped 1 base from V and 0 bases from J, with 11 bases between. This CDR3 has 16 residues. This CDR3 is CASSLVAAESTDTQYF. DNA for the CDR3: TGTGCCAGCAGTTTAGTCGCAGCGGAAAGCACAGATACGCAGTATTTT.

V and J are TRBV30 and TRBJ2-2; no clear D. Germline V gene data show CDR1 as GTSNPN and CDR2 as SVGIG (reference sequence). CDR3 size: 14 residues. Trimming took 4 bases from V and 4 from J, leaving 13 bases between them. For the CDR3, the DNA is TGTGCCTGGAAACGGTGTGGCGGCACCGGGGAGCTGTTTTTT. It encodes CAWKRCGGTGELFF.

In its sample, this clonotype was seen many times. The V and J genes are TRBV10-3 and TRBJ2-3, with 7 bases identical to TRBD1. Germline loops: CDR1 ENHRY, CDR2 SYGVKD. J gave up 1 base and V 10 bases, and 8 bases lay outside the gene matches. The CDR3 runs 14 residues. CDR3: CATQTGQGTDTQYF. In DNA, the CDR3 is TGTGCCACCCAGACAGGGCAGGGCACAGATACGCAGTATTTT.

Of note for this clonotype: A far larger clone is one nucleotide away, so this likely arose from a read error. The CDR3 here is CASSVTGTNYEQYF. For the CDR3, the DNA is TGTGCCAGCAGTGTAACCGGGACTAATTACGAGCAGTACTTC. The chain joins TRBV6-4 to TRBJ2-7, with 7 bases that match TRBD2. The CDR3 sequence is 14 residues long. The V gene's germline CDR1 is MRHNA and CDR2 SNTAGT. Unmatched junction bases numbered 7, after V lost 4 bases and J lost 4 bases.

The table lists this clonotype with many counts. The chain employs TRBV5-4 and TRBJ1-1; D not certain. This CDR3 spans 13 amino acids. V was cut by 1 base and J by 11 bases, with 15 bases left in between. CDR1 is SGHNT, CDR2 YYREEE, per germline (reference sequence). CDR3 protein: CASSLSKGTPAFF. Here the CDR3 DNA reads TGTGCCAGCAGCTTGTCGAAGGGTACCCCGGCTTTCTTT.

The chain has TRBV28 and TRBJ2-7, with a tentative D call TRBD1 (6 bases). V was cut by 5 bases and J by 0 bases, with 20 bases left in between. CDR3 length equals 17 residues. The V gene's germline CDR1 is MDHEN and CDR2 SYDVKM. The CDR3: CASSPTTHRALSYEQYF. CDR3 nucleotide sequence: TGTGCCAGCAGTCCTACGACACACAGGGCCCTCTCCTACGAGCAGTACTTC.